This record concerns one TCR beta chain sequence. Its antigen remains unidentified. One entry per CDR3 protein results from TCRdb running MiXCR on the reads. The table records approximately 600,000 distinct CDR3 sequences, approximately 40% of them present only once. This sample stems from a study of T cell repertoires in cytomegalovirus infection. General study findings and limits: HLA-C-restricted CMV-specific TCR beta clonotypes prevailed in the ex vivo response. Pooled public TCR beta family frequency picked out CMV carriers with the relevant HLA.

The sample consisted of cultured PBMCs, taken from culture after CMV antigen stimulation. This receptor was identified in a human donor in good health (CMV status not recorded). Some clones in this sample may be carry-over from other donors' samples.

CDR3 protein: CASGLVISGIYNEQFF. The CDR3 DNA reads as TGTGCTAGTGGTTTGGTAATTAGCGGGATCTACAATGAGCAGTTCTTC. V gene TRBV12-5 combines with J gene TRBJ2-1; 8 bases map to TRBD2. This CDR3 has 16 residues. Germline loops: CDR1 LGHNT, CDR2 FRNRAP. Trimming cost V 0 bases and J 3 bases; bases outside gene matches: 4.